The next 19 T cell receptor beta chains were all read from a single sample in a study of OX40 agonist ivuxolimab in advanced cancers. The protocol was immunoSEQ multiplex PCR, while the TCRdb copy is restricted to in-frame clones and leaves out a portion. The top ten hold about 11% of the sample, which has about 62,000 clones, 70% to 80% seen once. Sequences were derived from CD4+ or CD8+ T cells sorted from blood, sampled in a trial of the OX40 agonist ivuxolimab. Every receptor here comes from an adult with an advanced solid tumor such as melanoma, head and neck, liver or kidney cancer.

The J gene is TRBJ1-2, the V gene TRBV28, with unresolved D. The germline CDR1 and CDR2 sequences are MDHEN and SYDVKM. The CDR3 sequence is 13 residues long. V shed 0 bases and J shed 1 base, with 3 bases lying between them. The CDR3 reads CASSLWGNYGYTF. The CDR3, as DNA: TGTGCCAGCAGTTTATGGGGTAACTATGGCTACACCTTC.

CDR3 bases: TGCGCCAGCAGACAGAGGCTCCAAGACGGTGCAACTAATGAAAAACTGTTTTTT. Amino acid sequence: CASRQRLQDGATNEKLFF. The rearrangement links TRBV4-3 to TRBJ1-4, with D hard to call. This CDR3 is built from 18 residues. The germline V gene encodes CDR1 LGHNA and CDR2 YSLEER. Trimming shortened V by 6 bases and J by 0 bases, and 20 bases separated the two germline ends.

This chain connects TRBV27 to TRBJ2-1, with 11 positions matching TRBD1. Per the germline V gene, CDR1 is MNHEY and CDR2 is SMNVEV (reference sequence). J gave up 4 bases and V 2 bases, and 1 base lay outside the gene matches. The CDR3 spans 15 residues. CDR3: CASSLGTGGYNEQFF. The CDR3 DNA is TGTGCCAGCAGTTTAGGGACAGGGGGTTACAATGAGCAGTTCTTC.

The genes are TRBV5-4 and TRBJ2-3; weak D call: TRBD2 (6 bases). Germline V gene data show CDR1 as SGHNT and CDR2 as YYREEE (reference sequence). Trimming left V 2 bases short and J 5 bases short, with 15 bases between. The CDR3 runs 15 residues. This CDR3 reads CASSFGGSGRDTQYF. The CDR3 region has the DNA TGTGCCAGCAGCTTTGGGGGGAGCGGTCGAGATACGCAGTATTTT.

V gene TRBV11-2 combines with J gene TRBJ2-5; no clear D. With 2 bases removed from V and 10 bases from J, the gap between germline ends came to 8 bases. CDR1 and CDR2 from the germline V gene are SGHAT and FQNNGV. The CDR3 is 11 amino acids. CDR3 sequence: CASSLLGDQYF. DNA for the CDR3: TGTGCCAGCAGCTTACTTGGAGACCAGTACTTC. The full variable domain, with the rest looked up from reference TRBV11-2 and TRBJ2-5, is EAGVAQSPRYKIIEKRQSVAFWCNPISGHATLYWYQQILGQGPKLLIQFQNNGVVDDSQLPKDRFSAERLKGVDSTLKIQPAKLEDSAVYLCASSLLGDQYFGPGTRLLVL.

The chain links TRBV4-2 to TRBJ2-7; 7 bases line up with TRBD2. Unmatched junction bases numbered 8, after V lost 5 bases and J lost 4 bases. The CDR3 has 14 residues. Germline loops: CDR1 LGHNA, CDR2 YNFKEQ. CDR3 loop: CASSLASGTYEQYF. DNA of the CDR3: TGTGCCAGCAGCTTAGCTAGCGGCACTTACGAGCAGTACTTC.

This clone was observed at least ten times. The chain is built from TRBV7-3 and TRBJ1-2; 7 bases are a match to TRBD1. Germline lookup yields CDR1 SGHTA and CDR2 FQGTGA. CDR3 length: 14 residues. V trimming: 5 bases; J trimming: 4 bases; junction bases outside the gene matches: 7. DNA of the CDR3: TGTGCCAGCAGCCCCCAGACAGGGTCCTATGGCTACACCTTC. This sequence encodes CASSPQTGSYGYTF.

This clone has more than one count but fewer than ten. The rearrangement joins TRBV27 to TRBJ1-1, with D uncertain. The germline V gene encodes CDR1 MNHEY and CDR2 SMNVEV (reference sequence). The germline V and J ends were trimmed by 2 bases and 1 base, with 14 bases remaining between them. The CDR3 length is 16 residues. CDR3 sequence reads: CASSLIGQSRNTEAFF. As DNA, the CDR3 is TGTGCCAGCAGTTTAATCGGGCAGTCCCGGAACACTGAAGCTTTCTTT.

The rearrangement joins TRBV6-5 to TRBJ2-7, with TRBD1 matching over 10 bases. This CDR3 is 15 amino acids long. Germline CDR1 is MNHEY and CDR2 is SVGAGI. The J segment lost 4 bases and the V segment lost 6 bases, leaving 9 bases of the junction unmatched. The CDR3 region has the DNA TGTGCCAGCAGCCCCCGACAGGGGGCGGGGTACGAGCAGTACTTC. It translates to CASSPRQGAGYEQYF.

Only a few counts were recorded for this clone. J is TRBJ2-7 and V is TRBV23-1, with a possible D match to TRBD2 (5 bases). TRBV23-1 is designated an ORF whose function remains uncertain. Between the trimmed V and J ends, which lost 4 bases and 1 base, there was a span of 8 bases. CDR3 length: 13 amino acids. CDR3 region: CASSRGASYEQYF. The DNA of the CDR3 is TGCGCCAGCAGTCGGGGAGCTTCCTACGAGCAGTACTTC.

The CDR3 DNA reads as TGTGCCTGGGGTCGCGACAGTGGCAATCAGCCCCAGCATTTT. Amino acids: CAWGRDSGNQPQHF. The chain has TRBV30 and TRBJ1-5; D might be TRBD1 (5 bases). V lost 5 bases, J lost 2 bases, and 13 bases lay in between. This CDR3 has 14 amino acids. CDR1 and CDR2 (germline): GTSNPN, SVGIG (reference sequence).

This chain joins TRBV27 and TRBJ2-7; 9 positions agree with TRBD2. The CDR3 extends over 16 amino acids. The germline V gene encodes CDR1 MNHEY and CDR2 SMNVEV (reference sequence). Trimming took 5 bases from V and 3 from J; bases not matched to a gene: 11. This chain's CDR3 is CASSRAPLAGYYEQYF. Here the CDR3 DNA reads TGTGCCAGCAGTCGCGCCCCCCTAGCGGGGTACTACGAGCAGTACTTC.

V is TRBV7-2 and J is TRBJ2-1; tentative D call: TRBD2 (6 bases). Germline V gene lookup returns CDR1 SGHTA and CDR2 FQGNSA. The ends were cut back, 0 bases at V and 2 bases at J, with 8 bases in the middle. The CDR3 runs 15 residues. The CDR3 loop is CASSLAGLTYNEQFF. The CDR3, as DNA: TGTGCCAGCAGCTTAGCGGGACTGACCTACAATGAGCAGTTCTTC.

This chain connects TRBV5-1 to TRBJ2-1; TRBD2 matches 14 bases. V lost 4 bases to trimming and J lost 0 bases; unmatched junction nucleotides: 6. Germline CDR1 SGHRS, CDR2 YFSETQ. This CDR3 has 18 residues. CDR3 amino acids: CASSPGLAGVSSYNEQFF. DNA for the CDR3: TGCGCCAGCAGCCCGGGACTAGCGGGGGTGAGCTCCTACAATGAGCAGTTCTTC. Looking up the rest from reference TRBV5-1 and TRBJ2-1 gives the full variable domain: KAGVTQTPRYLIKTRGQQVTLSCSPISGHRSVSWYQQTPGQGLQFLFEYFSETQRNKGNFPGRFSGRQFSNSRSEMNVSTLELGDSALYLCASSPGLAGVSSYNEQFFGPGTRLTVL.

The chain links TRBV4-1 to TRBJ1-4; D gene ambiguous. The germline CDR1 and CDR2 sequences are MGHRA and YSYEKL. Between the trimmed V and J ends, which lost 1 base and 7 bases, there was a span of 4 bases. The CDR3 extends over 12 amino acids. The CDR3 here is CASSQVFEKLFF. CDR3 nucleotide sequence: TGCGCCAGCAGCCAAGTCTTTGAAAAACTGTTTTTT.

The rearrangement uses TRBV5-1 and TRBJ2-5; D possibly uses TRBD1 or TRBD2 (6 bases each). The V and J ends lost 4 bases and 4 bases respectively, with 11 bases between them. The CDR3 covers 13 residues. The germline V gene encodes CDR1 SGHRS and CDR2 YFSETQ. The CDR3 is CASSRGLVETQYF. Here the CDR3 DNA reads TGCGCCAGCAGCCGGGGGCTAGTAGAGACCCAGTACTTC.

The chain employs TRBV5-5 and TRBJ1-5, with D tentatively TRBD1 (6 bases). CDR3 length equals 17 residues. V lost 4 bases and J lost 1, with 18 bases in between. CDR1 and CDR2 (germline): SGHKS, YYEKEE (reference sequence). CDR3: CASSLDWGASSNQPQHF. The CDR3, as DNA: TGTGCCAGCAGCCTTGATTGGGGGGCTTCGAGCAATCAGCCCCAGCATTTT. Looking up the rest from reference TRBV5-5 and TRBJ1-5 gives the full variable domain: DAGVTQSPTHLIKTRGQQVTLRCSPISGHKSVSWYQQVLGQGPQFIFQYYEKEERGRGNFPDRFSARQFPNYSSELNVNALLLGDSALYLCASSLDWGASSNQPQHFGDGTRLSIL.

The chain links TRBV19 to TRBJ1-1, with no clear D. The germline CDR1 and CDR2 sequences are LNHDA and SQIVND (reference sequence). Between the trimmed V and J ends, which lost 0 bases and 2 bases, there was a span of 7 bases. The CDR3 is 14 amino acids. The CDR3 DNA reads as TGTGCCAGTAGTATAGAGGGATACAACACTGAAGCTTTCTTT. Protein: CASSIEGYNTEAFF.

This chain joins TRBV4-3 and TRBJ1-2; a weak D match, TRBD1 (6 bases). The V end lost 1 base, the J end lost 6 bases, and 15 bases lay between the germline ends. The CDR3 runs to 15 residues. The germline CDR1 and CDR2 sequences are LGHNA and YSLEER. The CDR3 DNA sequence: TGCGCCAGCAGCCAAGGGGGCAGGGGCAAAGATGGCTACACCTTC. It is translated as CASSQGGRGKDGYTF.